Listed here is a single T cell receptor beta chain. The antigen is not known. This sample is part of a study of post-analysis software for immune sequencing data. Study-level information: The patients showed relapsing-remitting, secondary progressive and progressive-relapsing multiple sclerosis courses. Study results and limitations: With TRBV5-6, TRBV5-1 and TRBV20-1 included, roughly five TRBV segments were more frequent in patients than in controls. Relative to controls, patients with multiple sclerosis showed significantly lower normalized Chao1 diversity. Those samples that were prepared in the same batch co-clustered strongly by F measure.

Per the germline V gene, CDR1 is SGHTA and CDR2 is FQGTGA. There are 14 residues in the CDR3. Trimming left V 3 bases short and J 8 bases short, with 14 bases between. Unique molecular identifiers were built into the TCR beta cDNA libraries. Out of 1 to 10 million T cells, about 460,000 cDNA molecules were generated. TCRdb processed the PCR reads anew with MiXCR; each CDR3 protein has one entry. In the table there are hundreds of thousands of distinct CDR3 sequences, roughly 40% of which are singletons. V and J are TRBV7-3 and TRBJ2-1; tentatively, D is TRBD2 (7 bases). The sequence derives from a girl aged 10 to 17 with multiple sclerosis. Sequencing was done on a sample of blood. CDR3 amino acids: CASSLPGGGDEQFF. As DNA, the CDR3 is TGTGCCAGCAGCTTGCCGGGGGGCGGGGATGAGCAGTTCTTC.